This TCR beta chain emerged from a study of control samples from healthy donors and cancer patients. CDR1 GTSNPN and CDR2 SVGIG come from the germline V gene (reference sequence). The CDR3 is 13 amino acids. Trimming pared 3 bases from V and 1 base from J, leaving 9 bases between. Clones were sequenced by immunoSEQ multiplex PCR, and TCRdb holds only the in-frame ones, with some missing. The table has fewer than 500,000 clones, 80% to 95% seen once; the top ten hold about 6.3%. What was sequenced was PBMCs. The chain employs TRBV30 and TRBJ1-1; TRBD1 is a possible D gene (5 bases). This TCR came from a man between 40 and 49 years old with head and neck cancer. DNA for the CDR3: TGTGCCTGGAGGGAAGACAGGAACACTGAAGCTTTCTTT. This codes for CAWREDRNTEAFF.